A single sample gave rise to the 29 T cell receptor beta chains below, sequenced in a study of blood T cell repertoires in COVID-19. This table comes from immunoSEQ multiplex PCR, and its TCRdb copy is limited to in-frame clones, with some not included. Of 290,000 or so clones listed, about 89% were seen once; the top ten hold about 2.2%. Sequencing input: peripheral blood. The receptors originated from a woman in her 30s with COVID-19, enrolled during active disease.

The J gene is TRBJ1-6, the V gene TRBV2; possible D gene TRBD1, 5 bases. There are 15 residues in the CDR3. Trimming took off 7 bases at V and 9 bases at J, with 19 bases between the two ends. Germline CDR1 SNHLY, CDR2 FYNNEI. In nucleotides, the CDR3 is TGTGCCAGCACCCCAGGCAGGGTCCTGCCTTCACCCCTCCACTTT. As protein: CASTPGRVLPSPLHF.

The rearrangement uses TRBV2 and TRBJ2-1; the match to TRBD2 covers 12 bases. The length of the CDR3 is 15 residues. Per germline, CDR1 SNHLY and CDR2 FYNNEI. The V gene end was trimmed by 3 bases and the J gene end by 10 bases; junction bases not matched to a gene: 7. The CDR3: CASSDRLAGVREQFF. The CDR3 region has the DNA TGTGCCAGCAGTGACAGACTAGCGGGAGTGCGGGAGCAGTTCTTC.

This clone was seen a single time. The chain combines TRBV5-4 with TRBJ2-6; D is perhaps TRBD2 (5 bases). The CDR3 consists of 15 residues. Germline V gene sequence: CDR1 SGHNT, CDR2 YYREEE (reference sequence). The V end lost 0 bases, the J end lost 2 bases, and 6 bases lay between the germline ends. The CDR3 loop reads CASSLGGPGANVLTF. Here the CDR3 DNA reads TGTGCCAGCAGCTTGGGAGGGCCTGGGGCCAACGTCCTGACTTTC.

The V call is TRBV9, the J call TRBJ1-2; tentatively, D is TRBD1 (5 bases). Germline CDR1 and CDR2: SGDLS and YYNGEE. The CDR3 covers 15 residues. The V end lost 0 bases, the J end lost 6 bases, and 15 bases lay between the germline ends. CDR3: CASSVEDWDLDGYTF. Here the CDR3 DNA reads TGTGCCAGCAGCGTAGAGGACTGGGACTTGGATGGCTACACCTTC.

This clone was seen a single time. Other DNA sequences in the sample encode the same CDR3. The genes are TRBV6-6 and TRBJ1-1; 7 bases agree with TRBD1. Germline CDR1 MNHNY, CDR2 SVGAGI (reference sequence). J gave up 1 base and V 2 bases, and 1 base lay outside the gene matches. The CDR3 spans 14 residues. The chain's CDR3 is CASSYRQGNTEAFF. DNA for the CDR3: TGTGCCAGCAGTTACAGACAGGGGAACACTGAAGCTTTCTTT.

This chain links TRBV27 with TRBJ1-1, with D uncertain. Trimming pared 5 bases from V and 0 bases from J, leaving 13 bases between. Germline loops: CDR1 MNHEY, CDR2 SMNVEV (reference sequence). This CDR3 contains 15 residues. The DNA of the CDR3 is TGTGCCAGCAGTCCGATTGGCCTTATGAACACTGAAGCTTTCTTT. Protein: CASSPIGLMNTEAFF.

The chain couples TRBV6-6 to TRBJ2-2; 9 bases match TRBD1. The germline V gene encodes CDR1 MNHNY and CDR2 SVGAGI (reference sequence). V lost 1 base, J lost 4 bases, and 1 base stayed unmatched. The CDR3 loop spans 15 amino acids. Here the CDR3 DNA reads TGTGCCAGCAGTTACTTGGACAGGGGCACCGGGGAGCTGTTTTTT. As protein: CASSYLDRGTGELFF.

The chain carries TRBV3-1 (or the pseudogene TRBV3-2) and TRBJ2-7; TRBD1 aligns across 7 bases. CDR3 length: 17 residues. CDR1 is LGHDT and CDR2 is YNNKEL in the germline V gene (reference sequence). The V and J ends lost 0 bases and 1 base, in that order; junction bases with no gene match: 9. In nucleotides, the CDR3 is TGTGCCAGCAGCCAAGATAGGGGGCTACCCGATTCCTACGAGCAGTACTTC. Translating gives CASSQDRGLPDSYEQYF.

V and J are TRBV5-5 and TRBJ1-1; no clear D gene. Per germline, CDR1 SGHKS and CDR2 YYEKEE (reference sequence). Trimming cost V 2 bases and J 3 bases, with 8 bases left between them. CDR3 length: 13 amino acids. The CDR3 here is CASSFSLDTEAFF. CDR3 in DNA: TGTGCCAGCAGCTTTTCCCTTGACACTGAAGCTTTCTTT.

The chain links TRBV5-8 to TRBJ1-2; a weak D match, TRBD1 (5 bases). The CDR3 has 13 amino acids. CDR1 and CDR2 (germline): SGHTS, YDEGEE. Trimming shortened V by 3 bases and J by 1 base, and 7 bases separated the two germline ends. The CDR3 is CASSWGVNYGYTF. DNA for the CDR3: TGTGCCAGCAGCTGGGGGGTTAACTATGGCTACACCTTC.

V is TRBV5-1 and J is TRBJ1-4; 9 bases are a match to TRBD1. The CDR3 length is 14 residues. The V and J ends lost 3 bases and 8 bases, in that order; junction bases with no gene match: 5. Germline V CDR1 and CDR2: SGHRS, YFSETQ. The CDR3 nucleotides read TGCGCCAGCAGCTCCGGGACAGGGTACGAAAAACTGTTTTTT. It specifies CASSSGTGYEKLFF.

V and J are TRBV4-2 and TRBJ1-2, with D unclear. Germline V CDR1 and CDR2: LGHNA, YNFKEQ. This CDR3 has 15 residues. V was cut by 4 bases and J by 4 bases, with 16 bases left in between. The CDR3 nucleotides are TGTGCCAGCAGCCCAATAACGGCGGAAGTCTATGGCTACACCTTC. It is translated as CASSPITAEVYGYTF.

V gene TRBV11-1 combines with J gene TRBJ1-1, with D possibly being TRBD1 (6 bases). The germline CDR1 and CDR2 sequences are SGHAT and FQDESV (reference sequence). Between the trimmed V and J ends, which lost 7 bases and 2 bases, there was a span of 20 bases. The CDR3 is 16 residues long. The CDR3 reads CASIPKDRVLNTEAFF. The CDR3 region has the DNA TGTGCCAGCATCCCTAAGGACAGAGTATTAAACACTGAAGCTTTCTTT.

The chain carries TRBV28 and TRBJ1-5; D perhaps matches TRBD1 (5 bases). V dropped 1 base and J dropped 8 bases, with 18 bases sitting between them. From germline, CDR1 is MDHEN and CDR2 SYDVKM. This CDR3 spans 16 amino acids. The CDR3 nucleotides read TGTGCCAGCAGTTTATTGTCAAATCGAGAAGGGGAGCCCCAGCATTTT. Translation: CASSLLSNREGEPQHF.

The chain employs TRBV20-1 and TRBJ2-1; 9 bases map to TRBD2. Per germline, CDR1 DFQATT and CDR2 SNEGSKA (reference sequence). The V segment lost 6 bases and the J segment 8 bases; nucleotides outside the gene matches: 2. CDR3 length: 11 amino acids. This chain's CDR3 is CSAGLAHEQFF. CDR3 DNA sequence: TGCAGTGCCGGACTAGCGCATGAGCAGTTCTTC.

The genes are TRBV11-1 and TRBJ2-1, with 9 positions matching TRBD2. The CDR3 length is 14 residues. Trimming cost V 5 bases and J 4 bases; bases outside gene matches: 3. The germline V gene encodes CDR1 SGHAT and CDR2 FQDESV (reference sequence). The CDR3 region has the DNA TGTGCCAGCAGCACGGGACTAGCTTACAATGAGCAGTTCTTC. Residues: CASSTGLAYNEQFF.

This clone was seen only a few times. The chain links TRBV9 to TRBJ1-2; D possibly corresponds to TRBD1 (5 bases). The CDR3 length is 14 residues. V lost 4 bases, J lost 4 bases, and 14 bases lay in between. Germline values: CDR1 SGDLS, CDR2 YYNGEE. The CDR3 reads CASSRQTGTYGYTF. The CDR3 coding sequence is TGTGCCAGCAGCAGACAGACGGGTACCTATGGCTACACCTTC.

The chain joins TRBV9 to TRBJ2-2; D gene ambiguous. The CDR3 covers 17 residues. V was shortened by 0 bases and J by 0 bases, with 12 bases between the two germline ends. Germline CDR1 SGDLS, CDR2 YYNGEE. The chain's CDR3 is CASSVATGRPNTGELFF. As DNA, the CDR3 is TGTGCCAGCAGCGTAGCTACGGGTCGTCCGAACACCGGGGAGCTGTTTTTT.

This clone has only one observation. V is TRBV5-1 and J is TRBJ1-6; 7 nucleotides align to TRBD1. The CDR3 sequence is 14 residues long. Germline lookup yields CDR1 SGHRS and CDR2 YFSETQ. V was pared by 2 bases and J by 6 bases, with 2 bases of the junction left unmatched. CDR3 sequence reads: CASSFRDSNSPLHF. The CDR3, as DNA: TGCGCCAGCAGCTTCCGGGACAGTAATTCACCCCTCCACTTT.

The rearrangement joins TRBV10-1 to TRBJ2-1; 7 nucleotides match TRBD2. The CDR3 is made up of 15 amino acids. Germline V lookup: CDR1 WNHNN, CDR2 SYGVQD (reference sequence). J was trimmed by 2 bases and V by 3 bases; bases with no gene match: 4. The CDR3 spells CASSEAGPAYNEQFF. The CDR3 nucleotides are TGCGCCAGCAGTGAAGCGGGGCCCGCCTACAATGAGCAGTTCTTC.

The J gene is TRBJ2-3, the V gene TRBV24-1; the match to TRBD1 covers 10 bases. Germline assignment: CDR1 KGHDR and CDR2 SFDVKD. The CDR3 runs to 15 residues. The V segment lost 8 bases and the J segment 2 bases; nucleotides outside the gene matches: 6. CDR3 sequence: CATKRGQGYTDTQYF. The CDR3 coding sequence is TGTGCCACCAAGAGGGGACAGGGGTACACAGATACGCAGTATTTT.

This chain uses TRBV23-1 with TRBJ2-3; 8 bases align to TRBD1. TRBV23-1 is flagged as an ORF with uncertain function. The CDR3 is 19 amino acids. The ends lost 3 bases at V and 2 bases at J; junction bases unmatched: 16. CDR3 nucleotides: TGCGCCAGCAGTCATCTACTAACGCCCGGGACAGGATACACAGATACGCAGTATTTT. Protein: CASSHLLTPGTGYTDTQYF.

The V call is TRBV7-7, the J call TRBJ2-2, with 9 nucleotides matching TRBD1. This CDR3 spans 15 amino acids. Trimming removed 5 bases from V and 1 base from J; junction bases left unmatched: 2. Germline V gene sequence: CDR1 SSHAT, CDR2 FNYEAQ (reference sequence). Here the CDR3 reads CASSADRGNTGELFF. CDR3 nucleotide sequence: TGTGCCAGCAGCGCGGACAGGGGGAACACCGGGGAGCTGTTTTTT.

V is TRBV9 and J is TRBJ2-1, with 9 bases that match TRBD2. The V and J ends lost 3 bases and 4 bases, in that order; junction bases with no gene match: 8. CDR1 SGDLS and CDR2 YYNGEE come from the germline V gene. The CDR3 runs to 16 residues. The CDR3 sequence: CASSASSGAGYNEQFF. The CDR3 DNA follows: TGTGCCAGCAGCGCTTCTAGCGGGGCTGGGTACAATGAGCAGTTCTTC.

This clone was seen only once. J is TRBJ2-5 and V is TRBV5-1; D perhaps matches TRBD2 (6 bases). CDR1 is SGHRS, CDR2 YFSETQ, per germline. CDR3 length equals 14 residues. V lost 6 bases, J lost 5 bases, and 17 bases lay in between. CDR3 sequence reads: CASMPTGTGETQYF. Here the CDR3 DNA reads TGCGCCAGCATGCCCACCGGGACTGGGGAGACCCAGTACTTC.

The rearrangement joins TRBV30 to TRBJ1-2; 10 bases agree with TRBD1. The CDR3 extends over 14 amino acids. V lost 5 bases and J lost 6; bases outside the gene matches: 9. Germline assignment: CDR1 GTSNPN and CDR2 SVGIG (reference sequence). CDR3 bases: TGTGCCTGGGCCTCCGGGACAGGGGTAAATGGCTACACCTTC. Translating it yields CAWASGTGVNGYTF.

The chain couples TRBV14 to TRBJ2-6; no firm D call. The CDR3 has 15 residues. The V gene lost 4 bases and the J gene lost 1 base, with 8 bases spanning the gap. In germline, CDR1 is SGHDN, CDR2 FVKESK. CDR3 nucleotides: TGTGCCAGCAGCCCCTTTGAGTCTGGGGCCAACGTCCTGACTTTC. It translates to CASSPFESGANVLTF.

CDR3 amino acids: CASSLSGFTYEQYF. The CDR3 bases are TGTGCCAGCAGCTTGAGCGGTTTTACCTACGAGCAGTACTTC. The chain combines TRBV5-5 with TRBJ2-7; D is possibly TRBD2 (5 bases). This CDR3 region has 14 residues. V lost 1 base, J lost 2 bases, and 10 bases lay in between. CDR1 is SGHKS and CDR2 is YYEKEE in the germline V gene (reference sequence). Supplemented by reference TRBV5-5 and TRBJ2-7, the full variable domain reads DAGVTQSPTHLIKTRGQQVTLRCSPISGHKSVSWYQQVLGQGPQFIFQYYEKEERGRGNFPDRFSARQFPNYSSELNVNALLLGDSALYLCASSLSGFTYEQYFGPGTRLTVT.

The chain carries TRBV3-1 (or the pseudogene TRBV3-2) and TRBJ2-3; TRBD2 matches 16 bases. The CDR3 runs 17 residues. Germline-derived CDR1 and CDR2 are LGHDT and YNNKEL (reference sequence). After removal of 1 base from V and 8 bases from J, the junction contained 6 bases not matched to a gene. The CDR3 region has the DNA TGTGCCAGCAGCCAAGTTCGCGGGACTAGCGGGAGGGGTACGCAGTATTTT. Its translation: CASSQVRGTSGRGTQYF.